This T cell receptor (beta chain) derives from a study of T cell changes during pregnancy in multiple sclerosis. Germline CDR1 reads LNHDA; CDR2 reads SQIVND (reference sequence). Trimming took 2 bases from V and 2 from J; bases not matched to a gene: 0. The CDR3 is 15 residues long. Repertoires were generated with immunoSEQ multiplex PCR, while TCRdb's copy carries only in-frame clones and drops some. The sample lists about 75,000 clones, 90% to 95% occurring once. This material consisted of CD4+ T cells from peripheral blood mononuclear cells, taken after pregnancy. The V gene is TRBV19, the J gene TRBJ2-1; 10 nucleotides agree with TRBD2. This receptor was identified in a female donor with multiple sclerosis, enrolled in a pregnancy study. The CDR3 protein is CASSITSGTYNEQFF. CDR3 nucleotide sequence: TGTGCCAGTAGTATAACTAGCGGGACCTACAATGAGCAGTTCTTC.